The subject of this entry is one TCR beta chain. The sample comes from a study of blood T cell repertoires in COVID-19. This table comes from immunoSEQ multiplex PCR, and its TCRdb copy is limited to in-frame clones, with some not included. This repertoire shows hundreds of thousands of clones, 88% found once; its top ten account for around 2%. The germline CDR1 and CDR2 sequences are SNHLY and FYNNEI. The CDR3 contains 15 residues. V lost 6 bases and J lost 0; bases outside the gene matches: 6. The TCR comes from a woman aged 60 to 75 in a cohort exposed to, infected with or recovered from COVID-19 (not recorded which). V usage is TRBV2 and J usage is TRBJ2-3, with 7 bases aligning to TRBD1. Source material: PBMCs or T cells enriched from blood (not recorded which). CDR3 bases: TGTGCCAGCAGGGCACAGGGGACGAGCACAGATACGCAGTATTTT. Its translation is CASRAQGTSTDTQYF.